These 5 T cell receptor beta chains originate from one sample sequenced in a study of identifying expanded T cells in peripheral blood. Method: immunoSEQ multiplex PCR; TCRdb's copy keeps in-frame clones and lacks some. In the table there are approximately 92,000 clones, around 84% of which are singletons. Material: blood. The receptors derive from a person aged 18 to 70 in good health.

The chain combines TRBV19 with TRBJ1-4; D ambiguous. The CDR3 covers 15 residues. Trimming took off 3 bases at V and 7 bases at J, with 15 bases between the two ends. CDR1 and CDR2 from the germline V gene are LNHDA and SQIVND (reference sequence). The CDR3 reads CASSIIGVGGEKLFF. The CDR3 DNA reads as TGTGCCAGTAGTATCATTGGGGTCGGTGGTGAAAAACTGTTTTTT.

The CDR3 DNA reads as TGTGCCAGCTCACCTGTGTTGCAATCAACCTACGAGCAGTACTTC. Encoded protein: CASSPVLQSTYEQYF. The V call is TRBV18, the J call TRBJ2-7; D is ambiguous. The CDR3 contains 15 residues. Germline V CDR1 and CDR2: KGHSH, LQKENI. Between the trimmed V and J ends, which lost 3 bases and 2 bases, there was a span of 14 bases.

The chain has TRBV27 and TRBJ2-7, with 7 bases lining up with TRBD1. The CDR3 sequence is 18 residues long. The V gene end was trimmed by 5 bases and the J gene end by 3 bases; junction bases not matched to a gene: 19. Germline CDR1 MNHEY, CDR2 SMNVEV (reference sequence). CDR3 sequence reads: CASSPRPPSGTAHYEQYF. In DNA form, the CDR3 reads TGTGCCAGCAGTCCAAGACCCCCTTCCGGGACAGCACACTACGAGCAGTACTTC.

This clone appeared a single time. The rearrangement uses TRBV6-1 and TRBJ1-2; D gene unclear. The V gene lost 5 bases and the J gene lost 4 bases, with 11 bases spanning the gap. This CDR3 spans 13 amino acids. Germline CDR1 MNHNS, CDR2 SASEGT. This CDR3 reads CASSSDVGYGYTF. The CDR3 DNA reads TGTGCCAGCAGTTCGGACGTGGGCTATGGCTACACCTTC.

The rearrangement joins TRBV5-1 to TRBJ2-7, with 10 bases matching TRBD1. The germline gives CDR1 SGHRS, CDR2 YFSETQ. The CDR3 has 14 amino acids. V trimming: 0 bases; J trimming: 6 bases; junction bases outside the gene matches: 3. The chain's CDR3 is CASSLGQGAAEQYF. CDR3 nucleotide sequence: TGCGCCAGCAGCTTGGGACAGGGGGCCGCCGAGCAGTACTTC.